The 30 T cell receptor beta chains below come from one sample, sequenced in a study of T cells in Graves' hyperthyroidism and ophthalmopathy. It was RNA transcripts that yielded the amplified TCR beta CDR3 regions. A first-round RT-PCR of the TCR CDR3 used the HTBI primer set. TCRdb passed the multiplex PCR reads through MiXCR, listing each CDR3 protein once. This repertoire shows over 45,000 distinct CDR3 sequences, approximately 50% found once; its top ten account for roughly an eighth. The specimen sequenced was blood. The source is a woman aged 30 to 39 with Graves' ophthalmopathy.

The CDR3 DNA sequence: TGTGCCACCAGTGACCCAGGACAGGGGCTCTATAATTCACCCCTCCACTTT. It encodes CATSDPGQGLYNSPLHF. The chain has TRBV24-1 and TRBJ1-6, with 9 bases that match TRBD1. The CDR3 is 17 residues long. The germline CDR1 and CDR2 sequences are KGHDR and SFDVKD. The J segment lost 3 bases and the V segment lost 4 bases, leaving 6 bases of the junction unmatched.

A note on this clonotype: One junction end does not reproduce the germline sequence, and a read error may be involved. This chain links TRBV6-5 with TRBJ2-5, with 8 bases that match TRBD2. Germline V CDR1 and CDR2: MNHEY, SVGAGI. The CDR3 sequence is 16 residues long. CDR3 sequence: CANSYSTSGGRETQYF. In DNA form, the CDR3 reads TGTGCCAACAGTTATAGTACTAGCGGAGGCCGAGAGACCCAGTACTTC.

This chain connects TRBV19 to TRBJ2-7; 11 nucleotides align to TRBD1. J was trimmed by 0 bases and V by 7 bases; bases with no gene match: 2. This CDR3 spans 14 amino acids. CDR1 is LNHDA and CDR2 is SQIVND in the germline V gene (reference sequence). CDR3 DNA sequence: TGTGCCAGTACAGGGACAGGGGGCTCCTACGAGCAGTACTTC. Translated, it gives CASTGTGGSYEQYF. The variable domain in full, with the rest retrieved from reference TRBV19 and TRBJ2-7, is DGGITQSPKYLFRKEGQNVTLSCEQNLNHDAMYWYRQDPGQGLRLIYYSQIVNDFQKGDIAEGYSVSREKKESFPLTVTSAQKNPTAFYLCASTGTGGSYEQYFGPGTRLTVT.

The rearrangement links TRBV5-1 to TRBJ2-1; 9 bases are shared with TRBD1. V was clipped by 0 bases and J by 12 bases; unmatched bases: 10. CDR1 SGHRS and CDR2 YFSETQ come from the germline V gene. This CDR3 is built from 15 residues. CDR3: CASSLDGTGTTGQFF. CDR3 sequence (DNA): TGCGCCAGCAGCTTGGATGGGACAGGGACAACAGGGCAGTTCTTC.

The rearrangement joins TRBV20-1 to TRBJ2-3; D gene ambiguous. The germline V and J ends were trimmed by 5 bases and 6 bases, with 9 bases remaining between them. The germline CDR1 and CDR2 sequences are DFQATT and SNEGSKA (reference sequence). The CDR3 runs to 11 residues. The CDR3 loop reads CSAPPHDTQYF. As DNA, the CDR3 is TGCAGTGCTCCCCCCCACGATACGCAGTATTTT.

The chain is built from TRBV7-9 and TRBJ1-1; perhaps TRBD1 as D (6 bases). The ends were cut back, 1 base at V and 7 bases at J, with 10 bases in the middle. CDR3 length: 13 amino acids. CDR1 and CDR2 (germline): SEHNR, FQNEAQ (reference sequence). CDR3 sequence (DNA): TGTGCCAGCAGCTTAGAACAGGGCCATGAAGCTTTCTTT. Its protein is CASSLEQGHEAFF.

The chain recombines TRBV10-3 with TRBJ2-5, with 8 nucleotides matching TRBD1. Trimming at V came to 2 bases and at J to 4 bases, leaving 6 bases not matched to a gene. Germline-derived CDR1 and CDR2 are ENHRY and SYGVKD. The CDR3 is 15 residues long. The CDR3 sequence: CAISETGGSLETQYF. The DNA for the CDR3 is TGTGCCATCAGTGAGACAGGGGGTAGTTTAGAGACCCAGTACTTC.

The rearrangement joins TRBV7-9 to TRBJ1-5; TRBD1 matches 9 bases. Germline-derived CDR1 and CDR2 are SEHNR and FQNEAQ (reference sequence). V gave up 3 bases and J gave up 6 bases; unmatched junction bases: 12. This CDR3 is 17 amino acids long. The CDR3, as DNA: TGTGCCAGCAGCTTCCCGCCAGGGACAGGGTCCGGTCAGCCCCAGCATTTT. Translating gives CASSFPPGTGSGQPQHF.

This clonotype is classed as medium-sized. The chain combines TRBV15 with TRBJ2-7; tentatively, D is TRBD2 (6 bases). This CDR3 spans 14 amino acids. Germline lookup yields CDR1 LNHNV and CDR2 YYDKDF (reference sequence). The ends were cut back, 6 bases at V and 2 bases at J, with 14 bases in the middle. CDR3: CATSNGLMTYEQYF. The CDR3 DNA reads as TGTGCCACCAGTAACGGACTAATGACCTACGAGCAGTACTTC.

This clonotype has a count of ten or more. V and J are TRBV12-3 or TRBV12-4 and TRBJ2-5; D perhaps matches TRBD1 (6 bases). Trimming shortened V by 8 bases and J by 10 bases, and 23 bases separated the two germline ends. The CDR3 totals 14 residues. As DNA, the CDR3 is TGTGCCAGCGGGAATGCGACAGGCCCAAGAGGCCAGTACTTC. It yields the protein CASGNATGPRGQYF.

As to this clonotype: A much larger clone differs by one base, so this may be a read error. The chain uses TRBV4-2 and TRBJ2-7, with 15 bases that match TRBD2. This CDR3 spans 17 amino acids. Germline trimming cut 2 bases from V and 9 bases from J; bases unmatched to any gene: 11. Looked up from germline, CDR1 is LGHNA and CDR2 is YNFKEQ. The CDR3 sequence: CASSQFRTSGRANGQYF. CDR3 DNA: TGTGCCAGCAGCCAATTTAGGACTAGCGGGAGGGCTAACGGGCAGTACTTC.

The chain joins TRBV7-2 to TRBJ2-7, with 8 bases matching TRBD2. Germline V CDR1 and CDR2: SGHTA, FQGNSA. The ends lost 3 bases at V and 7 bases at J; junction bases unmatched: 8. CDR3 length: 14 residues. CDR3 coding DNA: TGTGCCAGCAGCTTGACTAGCGTTCGGTATGAGCAGTACTTC. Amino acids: CASSLTSVRYEQYF. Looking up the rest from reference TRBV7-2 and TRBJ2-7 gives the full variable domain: GAGVSQSPSNKVTEKGKDVELRCDPISGHTALYWYRQSLGQGLEFLIYFQGNSAPDKSGLPSDRFSAERTGGSVSTLTIQRTQQEDSAVYLCASSLTSVRYEQYFGPGTRLTVT.

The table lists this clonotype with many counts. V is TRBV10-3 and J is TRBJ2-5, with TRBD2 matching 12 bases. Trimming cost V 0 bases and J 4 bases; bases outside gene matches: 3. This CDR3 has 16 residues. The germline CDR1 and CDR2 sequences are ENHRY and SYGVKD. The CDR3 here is CAISESSSGGGETQYF. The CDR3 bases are TGTGCCATCAGTGAGTCTTCTAGCGGGGGGGGAGAGACCCAGTACTTC.

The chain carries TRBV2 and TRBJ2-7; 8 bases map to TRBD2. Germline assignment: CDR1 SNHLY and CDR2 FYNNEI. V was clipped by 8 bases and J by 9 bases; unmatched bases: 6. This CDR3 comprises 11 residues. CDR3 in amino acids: CASSGGQAQYF. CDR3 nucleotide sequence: TGTGCCAGCTCGGGGGGGCAAGCGCAGTACTTC. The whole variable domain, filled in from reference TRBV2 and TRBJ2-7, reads EPEVTQTPSHQVTQMGQEVILRCVPISNHLYFYWYRQILGQKVEFLVSFYNNEISEKSEIFDDQFSVERPDGSNFTLKIRSTKLEDSAMYFCASSGGQAQYFGPGTRLTVT.

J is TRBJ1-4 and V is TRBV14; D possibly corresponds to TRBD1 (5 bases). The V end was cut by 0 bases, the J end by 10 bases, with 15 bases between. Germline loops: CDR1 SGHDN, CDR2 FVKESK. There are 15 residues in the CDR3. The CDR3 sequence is CASSQESRAGGKLFF. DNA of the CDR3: TGTGCCAGCAGCCAAGAAAGCCGGGCGGGGGGAAAACTGTTTTTT.

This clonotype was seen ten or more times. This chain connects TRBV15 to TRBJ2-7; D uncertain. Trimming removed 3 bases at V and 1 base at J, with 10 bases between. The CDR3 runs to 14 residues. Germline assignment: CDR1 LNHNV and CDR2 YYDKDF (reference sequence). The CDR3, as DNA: TGTGCCACCAGCAGCCGGGTTTCATCCTACGAGCAGTACTTC. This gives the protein CATSSRVSSYEQYF. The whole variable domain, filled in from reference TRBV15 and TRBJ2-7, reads DAMVIQNPRYQVTQFGKPVTLSCSQTLNHNVMYWYQQKSSQAPKLLFHYYDKDFNNEADTPDNFQSRRPNTSFCFLDIRSPGLGDTAMYLCATSSRVSSYEQYFGPGTRLTVT.

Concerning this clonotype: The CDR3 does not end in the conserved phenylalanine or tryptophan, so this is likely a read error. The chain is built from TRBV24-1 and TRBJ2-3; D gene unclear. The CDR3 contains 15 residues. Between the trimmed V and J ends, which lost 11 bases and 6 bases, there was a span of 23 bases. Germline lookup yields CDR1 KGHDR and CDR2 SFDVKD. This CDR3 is CASGLVLANGDTQYL. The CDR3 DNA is TGTGCCAGCGGCTTGGTTTTAGCAAATGGGGATACGCAGTATCTT.

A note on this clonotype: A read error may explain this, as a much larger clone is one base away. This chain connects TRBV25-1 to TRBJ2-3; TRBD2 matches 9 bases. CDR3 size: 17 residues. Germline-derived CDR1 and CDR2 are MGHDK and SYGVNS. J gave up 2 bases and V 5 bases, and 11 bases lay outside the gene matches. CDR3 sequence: CASSFTPAGGLTDTQYF. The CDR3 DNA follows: TGTGCCAGCAGTTTCACCCCAGCGGGAGGCCTCACAGATACGCAGTATTTT.

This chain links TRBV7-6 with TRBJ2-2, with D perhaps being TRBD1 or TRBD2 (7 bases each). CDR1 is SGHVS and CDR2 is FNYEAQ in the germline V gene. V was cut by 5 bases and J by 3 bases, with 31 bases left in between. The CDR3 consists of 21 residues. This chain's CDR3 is CASSPTGNYGYGGRHTGELFF. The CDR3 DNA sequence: TGTGCCAGCAGCCCGACAGGGAACTATGGCTACGGGGGGCGTCACACCGGGGAGCTGTTTTTT. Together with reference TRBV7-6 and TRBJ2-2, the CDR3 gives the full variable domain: GAGVSQSPRYKVTKRGQDVALRCDPISGHVSLYWYRQALGQGPEFLTYFNYEAQQDKSGLPNDRFSAERPEGSISTLTIQRTEQRDSAMYRCASSPTGNYGYGGRHTGELFFGEGSRLTVL.

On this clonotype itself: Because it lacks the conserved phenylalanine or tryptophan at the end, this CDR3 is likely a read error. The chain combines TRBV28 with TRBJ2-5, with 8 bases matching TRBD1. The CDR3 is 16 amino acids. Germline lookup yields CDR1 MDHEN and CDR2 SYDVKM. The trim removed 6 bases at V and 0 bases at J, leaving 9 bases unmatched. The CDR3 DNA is TGTGCCAGCAGCCCCGACAGGGGAGAGGACCAAGAGACCCAGTACTCC. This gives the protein CASSPDRGEDQETQYS.

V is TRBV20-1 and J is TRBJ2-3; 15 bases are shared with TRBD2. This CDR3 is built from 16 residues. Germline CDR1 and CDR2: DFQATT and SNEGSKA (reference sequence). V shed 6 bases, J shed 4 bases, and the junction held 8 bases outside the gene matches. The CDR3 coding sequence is TGCAGTGCCCTAGGGACTAGCGGGAGGTGGGCAGATACGCAGTATTTT. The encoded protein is CSALGTSGRWADTQYF.

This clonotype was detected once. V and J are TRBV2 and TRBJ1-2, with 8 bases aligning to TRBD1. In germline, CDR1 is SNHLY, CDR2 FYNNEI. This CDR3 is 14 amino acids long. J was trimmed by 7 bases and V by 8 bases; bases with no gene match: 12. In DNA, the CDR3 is TGTGCCAGCGTTGAAGAGCAGGGGGCGGGTGGCTACACCTTC. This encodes CASVEEQGAGGYTF.

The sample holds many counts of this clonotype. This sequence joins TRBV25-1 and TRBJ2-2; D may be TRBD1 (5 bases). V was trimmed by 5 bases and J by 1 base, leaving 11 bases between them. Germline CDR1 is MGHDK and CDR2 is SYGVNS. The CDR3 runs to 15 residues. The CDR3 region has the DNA TGTGCCAGCAGTTCCCAGACAGTGAACACCGGGGAGCTGTTTTTT. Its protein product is CASSSQTVNTGELFF.

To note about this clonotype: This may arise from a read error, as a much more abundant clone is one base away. As DNA, the CDR3 is TGTGCCAGCGGTTACAAAATCAGGGACCCTACTTCGGGTGGCTACACCTTC. It is translated as CASGYKIRDPTSGGYTF. J is TRBJ1-2 and V is TRBV7-2; the D gene is possibly TRBD1 (5 bases). Germline lookup yields CDR1 SGHTA and CDR2 FQGNSA. CDR3 length: 17 amino acids. V was pared by 8 bases and J by 7 bases, with 29 bases between.

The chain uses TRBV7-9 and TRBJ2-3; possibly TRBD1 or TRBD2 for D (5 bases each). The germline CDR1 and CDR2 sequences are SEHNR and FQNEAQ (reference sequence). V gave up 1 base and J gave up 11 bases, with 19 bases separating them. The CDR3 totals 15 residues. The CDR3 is CASSLVGAVHNEQYF. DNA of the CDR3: TGTGCCAGCAGCTTAGTCGGGGCAGTTCACAATGAGCAGTATTTT.

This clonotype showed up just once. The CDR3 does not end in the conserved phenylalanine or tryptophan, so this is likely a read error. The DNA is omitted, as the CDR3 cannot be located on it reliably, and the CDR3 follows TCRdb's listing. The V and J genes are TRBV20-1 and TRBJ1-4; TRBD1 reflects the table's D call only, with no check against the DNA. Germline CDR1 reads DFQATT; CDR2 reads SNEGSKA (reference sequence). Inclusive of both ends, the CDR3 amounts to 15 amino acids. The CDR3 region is CSAPGQGAANEKPFL.

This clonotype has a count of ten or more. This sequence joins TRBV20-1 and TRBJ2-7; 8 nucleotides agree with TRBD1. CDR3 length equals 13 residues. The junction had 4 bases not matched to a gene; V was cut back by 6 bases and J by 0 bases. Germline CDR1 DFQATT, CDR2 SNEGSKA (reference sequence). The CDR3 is CSARTGSSYEQYF. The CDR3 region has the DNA TGCAGTGCGCGGACAGGGAGCTCCTACGAGCAGTACTTC.

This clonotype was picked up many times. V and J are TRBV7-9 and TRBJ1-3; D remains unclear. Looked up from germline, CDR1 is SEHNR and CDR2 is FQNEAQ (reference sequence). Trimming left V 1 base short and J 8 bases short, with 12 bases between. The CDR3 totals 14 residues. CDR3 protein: CASSLVRREDTIYF. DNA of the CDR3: TGTGCCAGCAGCTTAGTCCGGCGGGAAGACACCATATATTTT.

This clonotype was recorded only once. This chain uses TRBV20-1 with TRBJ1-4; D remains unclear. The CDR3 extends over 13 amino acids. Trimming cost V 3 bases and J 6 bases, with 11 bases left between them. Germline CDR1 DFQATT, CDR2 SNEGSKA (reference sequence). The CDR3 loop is CSASLGWDEKLFF. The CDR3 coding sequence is TGCAGTGCTAGTCTGGGGTGGGATGAAAAACTGTTTTTT.

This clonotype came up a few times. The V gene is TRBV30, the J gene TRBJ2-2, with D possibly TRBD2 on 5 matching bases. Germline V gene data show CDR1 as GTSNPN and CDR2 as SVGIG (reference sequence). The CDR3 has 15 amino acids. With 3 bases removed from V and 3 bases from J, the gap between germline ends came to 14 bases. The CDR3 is CAWRVGVADTGELFF. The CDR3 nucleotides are TGTGCCTGGAGGGTCGGGGTAGCTGACACCGGGGAGCTGTTTTTT.